This TCR beta chain was obtained from a study of shared clonotypes between healthy human individuals. Repertoires were generated with immunoSEQ multiplex PCR, while TCRdb's copy carries only in-frame clones and drops some. This sample has over 2 million clones; 85% to 95% occur once, and the top ten carry 0.1% to 0.15%. Germline V gene data show CDR1 as SGHRS and CDR2 as YFSETQ. The V and J ends lost 1 base and 8 bases respectively, with 12 bases between them. This CDR3 is 13 amino acids long. Sequenced material: naive CD4+ T cells sorted from blood. Indicated subset: CD45RA+ positively selected. The chain is built from TRBV5-1 and TRBJ1-1, with unresolved D. The TCR sequence derives from a man younger than 30 in good health. This CDR3 is CASSLTASGEAFF. CDR3 nucleotide sequence: TGCGCCAGCAGCTTGACAGCTTCGGGGGAAGCTTTCTTT.